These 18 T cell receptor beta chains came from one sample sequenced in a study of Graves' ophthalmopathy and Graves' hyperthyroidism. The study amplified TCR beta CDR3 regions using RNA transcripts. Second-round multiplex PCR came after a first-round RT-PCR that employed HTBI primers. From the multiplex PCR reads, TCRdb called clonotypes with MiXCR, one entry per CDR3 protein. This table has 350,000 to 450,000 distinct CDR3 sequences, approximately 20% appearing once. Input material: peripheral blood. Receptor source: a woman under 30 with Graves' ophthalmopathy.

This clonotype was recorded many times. The CDR3 bases are TGTGCCAGCAGTTTAACGGGTCGCCTTGGTCAGCCCCAGCATTTT. Translated: CASSLTGRLGQPQHF. The rearrangement joins TRBV27 to TRBJ1-5; the D is unclear. The germline CDR1 and CDR2 sequences are MNHEY and SMNVEV (reference sequence). There are 15 residues in the CDR3. V was pared by 2 bases and J by 6 bases, with 14 bases between.

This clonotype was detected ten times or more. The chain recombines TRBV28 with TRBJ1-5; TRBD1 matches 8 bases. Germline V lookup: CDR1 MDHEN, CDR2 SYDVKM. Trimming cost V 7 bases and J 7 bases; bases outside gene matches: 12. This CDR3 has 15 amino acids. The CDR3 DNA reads TGTGCCAGCAATCCGGACAGGGAGTTATACCAGCCCCAGCATTTT. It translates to CASNPDRELYQPQHF. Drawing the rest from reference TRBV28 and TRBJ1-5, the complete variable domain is DVKVTQSSRYLVKRTGEKVFLECVQDMDHENMFWYRQDPGLGLRLIYFSYDVKMKEKGDIPEGYSVSREKKERFSLILESASTNQTSMYLCASNPDRELYQPQHFGDGTRLSIL.

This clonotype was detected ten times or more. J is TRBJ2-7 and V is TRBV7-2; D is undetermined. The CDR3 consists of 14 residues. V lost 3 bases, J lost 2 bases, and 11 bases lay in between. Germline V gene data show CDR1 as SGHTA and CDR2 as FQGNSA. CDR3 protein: CASSFHTETYEQYF. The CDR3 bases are TGTGCCAGCAGCTTCCATACGGAGACCTACGAGCAGTACTTC.

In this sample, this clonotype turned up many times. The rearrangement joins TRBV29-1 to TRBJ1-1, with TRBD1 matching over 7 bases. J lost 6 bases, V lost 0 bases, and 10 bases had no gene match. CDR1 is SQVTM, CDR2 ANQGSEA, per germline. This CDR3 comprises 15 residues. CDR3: CSVEDFLGTDPEAFF. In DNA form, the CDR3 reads TGCAGCGTTGAAGACTTCTTAGGGACAGACCCTGAAGCTTTCTTT.

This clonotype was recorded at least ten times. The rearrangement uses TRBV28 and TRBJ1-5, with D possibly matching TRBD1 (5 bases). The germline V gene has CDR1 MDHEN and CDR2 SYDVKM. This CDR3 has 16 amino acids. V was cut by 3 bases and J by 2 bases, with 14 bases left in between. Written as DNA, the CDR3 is TGTGCCAGCAGTTTGCGGGGCGGCGGAGGCAATCAGCCCCAGCATTTT. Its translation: CASSLRGGGGNQPQHF.

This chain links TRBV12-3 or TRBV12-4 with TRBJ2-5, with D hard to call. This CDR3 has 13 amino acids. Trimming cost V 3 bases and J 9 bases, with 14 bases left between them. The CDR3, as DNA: TGTGCCAGCAGTTTGAATGGGGAATCTGCCCAGTACTTC. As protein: CASSLNGESAQYF.

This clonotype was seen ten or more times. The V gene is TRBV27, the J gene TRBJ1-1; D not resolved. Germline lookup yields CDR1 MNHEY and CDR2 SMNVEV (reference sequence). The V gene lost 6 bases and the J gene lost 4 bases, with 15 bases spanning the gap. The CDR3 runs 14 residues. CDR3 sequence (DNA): TGTGCCAGCAGGGGAATGTCCCCTGGCACTGAAGCTTTCTTT. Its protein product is CASRGMSPGTEAFF.

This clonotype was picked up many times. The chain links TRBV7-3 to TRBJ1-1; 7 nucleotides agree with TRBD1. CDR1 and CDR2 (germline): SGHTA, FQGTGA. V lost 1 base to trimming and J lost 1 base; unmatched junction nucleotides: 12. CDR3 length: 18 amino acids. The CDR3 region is CASSLKRGDRPWNTEAFF. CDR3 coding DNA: TGTGCCAGCAGCTTAAAGAGGGGGGACAGACCCTGGAACACTGAAGCTTTCTTT.

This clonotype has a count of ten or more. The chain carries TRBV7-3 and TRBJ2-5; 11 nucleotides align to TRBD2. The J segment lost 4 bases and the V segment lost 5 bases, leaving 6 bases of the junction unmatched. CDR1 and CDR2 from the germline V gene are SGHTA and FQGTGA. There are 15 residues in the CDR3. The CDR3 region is CASSPQGTSGETQYF. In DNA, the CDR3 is TGTGCCAGCAGCCCGCAGGGGACTAGCGGAGAGACCCAGTACTTC.

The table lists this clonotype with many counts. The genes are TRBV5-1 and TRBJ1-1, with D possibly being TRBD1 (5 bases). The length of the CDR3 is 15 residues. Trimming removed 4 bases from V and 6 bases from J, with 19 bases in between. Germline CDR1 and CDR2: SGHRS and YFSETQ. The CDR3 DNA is TGCGCCAGCAGCCCCCGGGACTCAGGGCCCCCTGAAGCTTTCTTT. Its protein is CASSPRDSGPPEAFF.

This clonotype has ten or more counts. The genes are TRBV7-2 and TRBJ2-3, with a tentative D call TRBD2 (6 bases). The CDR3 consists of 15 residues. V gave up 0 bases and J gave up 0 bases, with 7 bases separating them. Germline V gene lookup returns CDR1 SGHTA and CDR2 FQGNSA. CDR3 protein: CASSLAGSSTDTQYF. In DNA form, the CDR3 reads TGTGCCAGCAGCTTAGCCGGGAGTAGCACAGATACGCAGTATTTT.

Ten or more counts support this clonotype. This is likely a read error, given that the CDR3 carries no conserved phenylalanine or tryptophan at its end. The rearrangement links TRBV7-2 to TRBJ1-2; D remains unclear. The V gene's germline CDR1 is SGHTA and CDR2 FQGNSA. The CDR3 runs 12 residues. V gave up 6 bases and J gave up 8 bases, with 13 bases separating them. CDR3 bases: TGTGCCAGCAGTCTAGCAGTTACGGGCTACACCCTC. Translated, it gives CASSLAVTGYTL.

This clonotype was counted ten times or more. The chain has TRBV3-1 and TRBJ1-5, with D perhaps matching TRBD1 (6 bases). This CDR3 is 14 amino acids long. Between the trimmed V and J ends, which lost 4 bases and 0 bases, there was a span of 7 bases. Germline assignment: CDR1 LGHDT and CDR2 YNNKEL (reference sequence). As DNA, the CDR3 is TGTGCCAGCAGCCGACAGGTTAGCAATCAGCCCCAGCATTTT. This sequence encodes CASSRQVSNQPQHF.

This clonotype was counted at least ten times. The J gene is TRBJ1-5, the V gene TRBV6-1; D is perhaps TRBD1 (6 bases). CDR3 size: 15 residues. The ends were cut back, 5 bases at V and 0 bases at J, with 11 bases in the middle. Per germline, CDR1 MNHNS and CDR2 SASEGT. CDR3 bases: TGTGCCAGCAGTCCCCGCAGGGGTAGCAATCAGCCCCAGCATTTT. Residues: CASSPRRGSNQPQHF.

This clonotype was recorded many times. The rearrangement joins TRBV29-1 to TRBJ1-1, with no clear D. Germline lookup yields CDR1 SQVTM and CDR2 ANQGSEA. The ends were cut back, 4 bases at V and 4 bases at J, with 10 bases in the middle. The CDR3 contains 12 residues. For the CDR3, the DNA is TGCAGCGTTGCGGACGCTGGCACTGAAGCTTTCTTT. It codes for CSVADAGTEAFF.

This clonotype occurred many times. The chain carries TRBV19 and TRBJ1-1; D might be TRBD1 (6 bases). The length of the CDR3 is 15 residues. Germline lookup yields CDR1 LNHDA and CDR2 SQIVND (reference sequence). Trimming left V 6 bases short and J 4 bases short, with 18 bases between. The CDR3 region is CASRPTTQGGTEAFF. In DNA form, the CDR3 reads TGTGCCAGTAGACCGACTACACAGGGAGGCACTGAAGCTTTCTTT.

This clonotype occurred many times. The CDR3 DNA follows: TGTGCCAGCAGGGGACCGGGACAGGGGACCAACTTTTCACCCCTCCACTTT. Its translation: CASRGPGQGTNFSPLHF. The gene calls are TRBV28 and TRBJ1-6, with 10 bases lining up with TRBD1. The V gene end was trimmed by 6 bases and the J gene end by 9 bases; junction bases not matched to a gene: 14. This CDR3 is built from 17 residues. Germline loops: CDR1 MDHEN, CDR2 SYDVKM.

As DNA, the CDR3 is TGTGCCAGCACCCCTGACAGGGACAACGAGCAGTACTTC. It is translated as CASTPDRDNEQYF. V usage is TRBV7-2 and J usage is TRBJ2-7; 7 nucleotides align to TRBD1. Germline V gives CDR1 SGHTA, CDR2 FQGNSA. V was clipped by 7 bases and J by 5 bases; unmatched bases: 8. This CDR3 comprises 13 residues.